Listed here are 17 T cell receptor beta chains from one sample, sequenced in a study of Ad26.COV2.S vaccination and SARS-CoV-2 variants. Sample treatment: about 20 received Ad26.COV2.S at low or high dose, single or two shots; five or six received placebo; per-sample allocation not given. Day 63 following the first vaccine or placebo injection was when the samples were taken. The protocol was immunoSEQ multiplex PCR, while the TCRdb copy is restricted to in-frame clones and leaves out a portion. This sample has around 450,000 clones, with about 88% found just once. The sequencing used peripheral blood, collected in a trial of Ad26.COV2.S vaccine versus placebo. All receptors come from a person between 18 and 60 years old who received the Ad26.COV2.S COVID-19 vaccine or a placebo.

This rearrangement joins TRBV2 to TRBJ1-3; a possible D gene is TRBD1 (5 bases). Germline CDR1 and CDR2: SNHLY and FYNNEI. The CDR3 length is 13 residues. V was pared by 7 bases and J by 3 bases, with 10 bases between. The CDR3 sequence: CASKEGDGNTIYF. As DNA, the CDR3 is TGTGCCAGCAAGGAAGGGGATGGAAACACCATATATTTT.

This clone was seen a few times. This chain joins TRBV11-2 and TRBJ2-2, with D hard to call. The CDR3 length is 12 residues. Germline V gene data show CDR1 as SGHAT and CDR2 as FQNNGV. V was shortened by 3 bases and J by 9 bases, with 8 bases between the two germline ends. CDR3 sequence: CASSLIDRELFF. DNA of the CDR3: TGTGCCAGCAGCTTGATAGATAGGGAGCTGTTTTTT.

The V gene is TRBV5-1, the J gene TRBJ2-5, with TRBD1 identical over 12 bases. The germline gives CDR1 SGHRS, CDR2 YFSETQ. V dropped 4 bases and J dropped 5; count of bases not matched to a gene: 9. CDR3 size: 16 residues. Written as DNA, the CDR3 is TGCGCCAGCAGCGCCTCCGGGACAGGGGGCATTGAGACCCAGTACTTC. This translates into CASSASGTGGIETQYF. Full variable domain (remainder filled in from reference TRBV5-1 and TRBJ2-5): KAGVTQTPRYLIKTRGQQVTLSCSPISGHRSVSWYQQTPGQGLQFLFEYFSETQRNKGNFPGRFSGRQFSNSRSEMNVSTLELGDSALYLCASSASGTGGIETQYFGPGTRLLVL.

The CDR3 region has the DNA TGTGCCCTACAGGAACAAAAAGGAAAACTGTTTTTT. This translates into CALQEQKGKLFF. The rearrangement uses TRBV2 and TRBJ1-4; maybe TRBD1 (5 bases). Deletions cut 11 bases from V and 10 bases from J, with 17 bases between. The germline V gene encodes CDR1 SNHLY and CDR2 FYNNEI. This CDR3 region has 12 residues.

The J gene is TRBJ2-3, the V gene TRBV11-2; the D gene is possibly TRBD2 (7 bases). V was clipped by 2 bases and J by 2 bases, with 14 bases between them. There are 16 residues in the CDR3. CDR1 is SGHAT, CDR2 FQNNGV, per germline. The CDR3 loop reads CASSLLAGALTDTQYF. In nucleotides, the CDR3 is TGTGCCAGCAGCTTATTGGCGGGGGCCCTCACAGATACGCAGTATTTT.

The V call is TRBV21-1, the J call TRBJ2-3; the table assigns TRBD2, which was not confirmed against the DNA. TRBV21-1 is a recognized pseudogene. This CDR3 is built from 21 residues. CDR3 DNA sequence: TGTGCCAGCAGCAAAGCGGTTACGAGCGGGGGGCCAAAGAAAAGCACAGATACGCAGTATTTT. Translated: CASSKAVTSGGPKKSTDTQYF.

The chain uses TRBV5-1 and TRBJ2-2, with D maybe TRBD2 (6 bases). V was clipped by 2 bases and J by 4 bases, with 12 bases between them. Germline V lookup: CDR1 SGHRS, CDR2 YFSETQ. The CDR3 covers 15 residues. The CDR3 DNA follows: TGCGCCAGCAGCTTACGGGGGAGCGGCACCGGGGAGCTGTTTTTT. The encoded protein is CASSLRGSGTGELFF. Filled out from reference TRBV5-1 and TRBJ2-2, the complete variable domain reads KAGVTQTPRYLIKTRGQQVTLSCSPISGHRSVSWYQQTPGQGLQFLFEYFSETQRNKGNFPGRFSGRQFSNSRSEMNVSTLELGDSALYLCASSLRGSGTGELFFGEGSRLTVL.

The chain links TRBV30 to TRBJ1-4; 7 bases agree with TRBD1. This CDR3 has 15 residues. From germline, CDR1 is GTSNPN and CDR2 SVGIG (reference sequence). Trimming took 3 bases from V and 6 from J; bases not matched to a gene: 10. CDR3 DNA: TGTGCCTGGAGCCAACTGGGGACAGCATATGAAAAACTGTTTTTT. As protein: CAWSQLGTAYEKLFF.

The rearrangement joins TRBV28 to TRBJ2-3, with D perhaps TRBD2 (7 bases). The V gene lost 7 bases and the J gene lost 4 bases, with 15 bases spanning the gap. CDR1 is MDHEN, CDR2 SYDVKM, per germline. This CDR3 spans 14 amino acids. CDR3 coding DNA: TGTGCCAGCACCGGGGGGCTGAGCCCAGATACGCAGTATTTT. This encodes CASTGGLSPDTQYF.

This clone has a single count. The chain employs TRBV7-9 and TRBJ1-2; D not resolved. The ends were cut back, 2 bases at V and 3 bases at J, with 10 bases in the middle. The CDR3 totals 14 residues. Germline values: CDR1 SEHNR, CDR2 FQNEAQ (reference sequence). CDR3 region: CASSLMQVDYGYTF. CDR3 DNA: TGTGCCAGCAGCTTAATGCAGGTCGACTATGGCTACACCTTC.

The chain uses TRBV7-9 and TRBJ2-7; D may be TRBD1 (6 bases). CDR1 and CDR2 from the germline V gene are SEHNR and FQNEAQ (reference sequence). This CDR3 has 12 residues. Between the trimmed V and J ends, which lost 7 bases and 6 bases, there was a span of 13 bases. DNA of the CDR3: TGTGCCAGCAAGCCCCCCAGGGGCGAGCAGTACTTC. Translation gives CASKPPRGEQYF.

This chain uses TRBV6-2 or TRBV6-3 with TRBJ2-2, with D maybe TRBD1 (6 bases). The CDR3 runs 15 residues. CDR1 is MNHEY and CDR2 is SVGEGT in the germline V gene. V lost 2 bases to trimming and J lost 2 bases, with 9 bases between them. CDR3 residues: CASSYPGHNTGELFF. CDR3 nucleotides: TGTGCCAGCAGTTACCCGGGACACAACACCGGGGAGCTGTTTTTT.

This sequence joins TRBV7-2 and TRBJ2-7, with D hard to call. V was pared by 4 bases and J by 2 bases, with 12 bases between. The CDR3 is 14 amino acids. Germline lookup yields CDR1 SGHTA and CDR2 FQGNSA. The CDR3 DNA is TGTGCCAGCAGCTACCGGACGGCGCCCTACGAGCAGTACTTC. It is translated as CASSYRTAPYEQYF.

The chain is built from TRBV5-1 and TRBJ2-3; D gene uncertain. The V end lost 5 bases, the J end lost 3 bases, and 4 bases lay between the germline ends. The germline V gene encodes CDR1 SGHRS and CDR2 YFSETQ. The CDR3 spans 11 residues. The CDR3 reads CASRMTDTQYF. The CDR3 DNA reads as TGCGCCAGCAGAATGACAGATACGCAGTATTTT.

This clone has only a few counts. J is TRBJ2-7 and V is TRBV5-3, with D possibly being TRBD2 (5 bases). TRBV5-3 is assigned to the ORF class and has an uncertain function. There are 12 residues in the CDR3. V dropped 5 bases and J dropped 4 bases, with 10 bases sitting between them. The CDR3 spells CARRGREYEQYF. In DNA form, the CDR3 reads TGTGCCAGAAGAGGCCGGGAATACGAGCAGTACTTC.

The J gene is TRBJ2-1, the V gene TRBV19; maybe TRBD1 (6 bases). This CDR3 is built from 14 residues. V was cut by 7 bases and J by 3 bases, with 13 bases left in between. From germline, CDR1 is LNHDA and CDR2 SQIVND (reference sequence). The CDR3 DNA reads TGTGCCAGTAAAGGGGGAAAATTCTACAATGAGCAGTTCTTC. It encodes CASKGGKFYNEQFF.

The rearrangement joins TRBV7-2 to TRBJ1-2; D is undetermined. V gave up 5 bases and J gave up 4 bases, with 23 bases separating them. Germline V gives CDR1 SGHTA, CDR2 FQGNSA. The CDR3 runs 17 residues. This chain's CDR3 is CASSLRPPAYLGYGYTF. The CDR3 DNA reads TGTGCCAGCAGCCTTCGACCACCCGCTTACCTCGGCTATGGCTACACCTTC.